The clone carrying this T cell receptor beta chain was observed a few times. Its antigen remains unknown. The data derive from a study of cytomegalovirus exposure and HLA in healthy donors. Study results and caveats: A subsequent analysis found that TCR clusters from the first cohort also tended to co-occur in the 90 to 150 validation repertoires, with about 94% of cluster scores above 0. The listing of fewer than 200 TCR beta chains classed them as cytomegalovirus-associated. In vitro confirmation showed a few CMV-associated chains to be CMV antigen specific.

The CDR3 loop spans 12 amino acids. Germline lookup yields CDR1 LNHDA and CDR2 SQIVND (reference sequence). Trimming took off 6 bases at V and 9 bases at J, with 14 bases between the two ends. Profiling relied on immunoSEQ multiplex PCR, and the TCRdb table lists in-frame clones only, not all of them. The sample contains some 200,000 clones, 84% of which appear only once. The source material was PBMCs. The chain combines TRBV19 with TRBJ1-2, with D uncertain. The receptor's source is a woman aged 18-35 years in good health and CMV-seropositive. The CDR3: CASRVDTRSYTF. The CDR3 DNA reads TGTGCCAGTAGAGTAGACACCCGGAGCTACACCTTC.